The TCR beta chain under discussion was sequenced for a study of blood T cell repertoires in COVID-19. Study in general: Samples came from the United States, Italy and Spain, spanning acute and convalescent COVID-19. Sources were T cells, B-cell-depleted T cells, or PBMCs; the material itself was cDNA or gDNA.

CDR3 length: 14 residues. Trimming removed 2 bases from V and 1 base from J, with 8 bases in between. Germline V lookup: CDR1 MNHEY, CDR2 SVGAGI. In the original analysis: Amplification with reference gene primers provided the estimates of nucleated cell counts. The method was immunoSEQ multiplex PCR; TCRdb's version includes in-frame clones alone and lacks a portion of them. That table supplies the V and J calls and clone size; D and trimming were determined from the DNA. The sample includes roughly 260,000 clones, approximately 85% seen only once; the top ten take about 4.8%. Sequences were obtained from peripheral blood. The source of this sequence is a woman between 70 and 85 years old with acute or convalescent COVID-19. The chain uses TRBV6-5 and TRBJ1-1; D remains unclear. The CDR3 region is CASSYNSRNTEAFF. The CDR3 nucleotides are TGTGCCAGCAGTTACAACTCAAGGAACACTGAAGCTTTCTTT.